The clone carrying this TCR beta chain was seen a handful of times. Its antigen remains unknown. This specimen belongs to a study of T cells after yellow fever vaccination. Study conclusions and caveats: The bulk population could contribute abundant contaminating clonotypes to FACS-sorted repertoires. The secondary response was weaker but peaked faster, day 5 versus 15. Detected again after the booster were most primary-vaccination clones, at 95% to 98% CD4 and 70% to 90% CD8.

Germline-derived CDR1 and CDR2 are WNHNN and SYGVQD (reference sequence). The V and J ends lost 8 bases and 2 bases respectively, with 15 bases between them. The CDR3 covers 15 residues. The study made its TCR cDNA through 5'RACE template switching. That step introduced a universal primer site along with UMIs. TCRdb fed the 5' RACE reads into MiXCR, producing one record per CDR3 protein. This sample has 200,000 to 300,000 distinct CDR3 sequences, with roughly 6.2% found just once. The origin of this receptor is a man aged 25-45 years who received the YFV17D yellow fever vaccine. Sequences were derived from CD4+ T cells sorted from PBMCs, sampled on the day of the yellow fever booster vaccination. The chain combines TRBV10-1 with TRBJ2-2; D gene uncertain. CDR3 nucleotides: TGCGCCAGCGGAATCGGGCCTCGAAACACCGGGGAGCTGTTTTTT. Its protein product is CASGIGPRNTGELFF.